What follows are 25 T cell receptor beta chains derived from one specimen sequenced in a study of cytomegalovirus exposure and HLA in healthy donors. The primer mix had 60 Vbeta and 13 Jbeta primers. Only in-frame clones appear in the TCRdb table, and some are missing; sequencing was by immunoSEQ multiplex PCR. The repertoire includes fewer than 200,000 clones, approximately 80% of them detected once, and less than 3.5% sits in the top ten. The sample comprised PBMCs. The receptors originated from a female donor in good health and CMV-seronegative.

The rearrangement links TRBV14 to TRBJ2-1, with 11 bases identical to TRBD2. The CDR3 contains 17 residues. The V gene end was trimmed by 1 base and the J gene end by 12 bases; junction bases not matched to a gene: 14. Germline V lookup: CDR1 SGHDN, CDR2 FVKESK. Written as DNA, the CDR3 is TGTGCCAGCAGCCAAGGAAGGGTGGGACTAGCGGTTCGGGGGCAGTTCTTC. This sequence encodes CASSQGRVGLAVRGQFF.

The chain joins TRBV4-3 to TRBJ1-5, with D maybe TRBD1 (5 bases). Trimming left V 5 bases short and J 7 bases short, with 12 bases between. The CDR3 loop spans 13 amino acids. In germline, CDR1 is LGHNA, CDR2 YSLEER. CDR3 nucleotides: TGCGCCAGCAGCAAAGGTTGGGGCCAGCCCCAGCATTTT. It specifies CASSKGWGQPQHF.

This clone occurred once. CDR3 DNA sequence: TGTGCCAGCAGGTTGTTGGGGGGGTCCCGTTCCGAACATTTTGAGCAGTTCTTC. It translates to CASRLLGGSRSEHFEQFF. The chain has TRBV7-6 and TRBJ2-1; 7 positions agree with TRBD2. The germline V gene has CDR1 SGHVS and CDR2 FNYEAQ. The trim removed 6 bases at V and 9 bases at J, leaving 23 bases unmatched. The CDR3 loop spans 18 amino acids.

The chain joins TRBV9 to TRBJ2-5; 7 bases map to TRBD1. The J segment lost 2 bases and the V segment lost 3 bases, leaving 7 bases of the junction unmatched. The CDR3 is 15 amino acids. CDR1 and CDR2 (germline): SGDLS, YYNGEE. The CDR3 sequence is CASSAVAGGQETQYF. The CDR3 DNA follows: TGTGCCAGCAGCGCGGTAGCAGGGGGACAAGAGACCCAGTACTTC. Drawing the rest from reference TRBV9 and TRBJ2-5, the complete variable domain is DSGVTQTPKHLITATGQRVTLRCSPRSGDLSVYWYQQSLDQGLQFLIQYYNGEERAKGNILERFSAQQFPDLHSELNLSSLELGDSALYFCASSAVAGGQETQYFGPGTRLLVL.

The chain couples TRBV5-1 to TRBJ2-7; TRBD2 aligns across 7 bases. Unmatched junction bases numbered 16, after V lost 3 bases and J lost 7 bases. CDR1 and CDR2 (germline): SGHRS, YFSETQ. CDR3 length: 16 residues. The DNA of the CDR3 is TGCGCCAGCAGCTATGTCGCGGGAGAGGGGCTAAGGGAGCAGTACTTC. Its translation is CASSYVAGEGLREQYF.

The chain recombines TRBV29-1 with TRBJ2-7, with TRBD2 matching over 12 bases. The length of the CDR3 is 14 residues. Per germline, CDR1 SQVTM and CDR2 ANQGSEA. Trimming cost V 6 bases and J 4 bases; bases outside gene matches: 7. In nucleotides, the CDR3 is TGCAGCGTCTTACTACTAGCGGGAGGTTACGAGCAGTACTTC. This gives the protein CSVLLLAGGYEQYF.

V and J are TRBV11-2 and TRBJ2-5; TRBD1 matches at 10 bases. V lost 8 bases to trimming and J lost 2 bases; unmatched junction nucleotides: 14. This CDR3 has 17 residues. Germline CDR1 and CDR2: SGHAT and FQNNGV. Written as DNA, the CDR3 is TGTGCCAGCGGCAGACAGGGGGCCTTCATAGCACAAGAGACCCAGTACTTC. This encodes CASGRQGAFIAQETQYF.

As regards this clone: Other DNA sequences in this sample translate to the same CDR3. This chain uses TRBV9 with TRBJ1-1; D remains ambiguous. V lost 0 bases, J lost 0 bases, and 3 bases lay in between. This CDR3 has 13 amino acids. Germline V gene sequence: CDR1 SGDLS, CDR2 YYNGEE. Here the CDR3 DNA reads TGTGCCAGCAGCGTAGACATGAACACTGAAGCTTTCTTT. Translated: CASSVDMNTEAFF.

The CDR3 loop is CASRDPPGQSYGYTF. Written as DNA, the CDR3 is TGTGCCAGCCGCGATCCACCAGGGCAGAGCTATGGCTACACCTTC. The chain links TRBV19 to TRBJ1-2, with a tentative D call TRBD1 (5 bases). The CDR3 totals 15 residues. V lost 9 bases to trimming and J lost 4 bases, with 21 bases between them. Germline CDR1 and CDR2: LNHDA and SQIVND (reference sequence).

The V and J genes are TRBV9 and TRBJ2-3; 10 positions agree with TRBD1. The CDR3 covers 16 residues. Trimming cost V 3 bases and J 5 bases; bases outside gene matches: 9. Germline V gives CDR1 SGDLS, CDR2 YYNGEE. The CDR3 bases are TGTGCCAGCAGCGCGACAGGGGGCCTCGGGGAAGATACGCAGTATTTT. Translating gives CASSATGGLGEDTQYF.

This clone was seen just once. The chain couples TRBV6-1 to TRBJ2-7; TRBD2 might be the D (5 bases). Trimming took off 6 bases at V and 4 bases at J, with 10 bases between the two ends. In germline, CDR1 is MNHNS, CDR2 SASEGT. The CDR3 is 12 residues long. CDR3 sequence: CASSVGLYEQYF. In nucleotides, the CDR3 is TGTGCCAGCAGCGTTGGACTTTACGAGCAGTACTTC.

This clone was observed a few times. Written as DNA, the CDR3 is TGTGCCAGCAGCCCAATGGGCCTTGCGATACAGAACACTGAAGCTTTCTTT. This encodes CASSPMGLAIQNTEAFF. The rearrangement joins TRBV7-9 to TRBJ1-1; D not resolved. Germline CDR1 SEHNR, CDR2 FQNEAQ (reference sequence). V lost 5 bases and J 1 base, leaving 20 bases between the germline ends. The CDR3 extends over 17 amino acids.

The V gene is TRBV12-5, the J gene TRBJ2-3; D uncertain. CDR1 LGHNT and CDR2 FRNRAP come from the germline V gene. This CDR3 region has 13 residues. Trimming left V 1 base short and J 4 bases short, with 6 bases between. The CDR3 reads CASGLAPADTQYF. Written as DNA, the CDR3 is TGTGCTAGTGGTTTGGCCCCCGCAGATACGCAGTATTTT.

The V gene is TRBV9, the J gene TRBJ2-5; D might be TRBD2 (5 bases). CDR1 and CDR2 (germline): SGDLS, YYNGEE. The CDR3 runs to 15 residues. The V and J ends lost 0 bases and 5 bases respectively, with 14 bases between them. Written as DNA, the CDR3 is TGTGCCAGCAGCGTAGGAGGGAATACCCGGGAGACCCAGTACTTC. This sequence encodes CASSVGGNTRETQYF.

The gene calls are TRBV7-8 and TRBJ2-1; 10 bases map to TRBD2. There are 22 residues in the CDR3. V shed 5 bases, J shed 0 bases, and the junction held 22 bases outside the gene matches. Germline V gene data show CDR1 as SGHVS and CDR2 as FQNEAQ. CDR3 in amino acids: CASSRKGKEREGPSFSYNEQFF. The DNA for the CDR3 is TGTGCCAGCAGCCGGAAAGGAAAAGAGCGGGAGGGCCCTAGTTTCTCCTACAATGAGCAGTTCTTC.

The V call is TRBV4-2, the J call TRBJ2-1, with D possibly matching TRBD2 (6 bases). Germline V lookup: CDR1 LGHNA, CDR2 YNFKEQ. V was trimmed by 0 bases and J by 2 bases, leaving 11 bases between them. The CDR3 covers 16 residues. CDR3: CASSQELRGTYNEQFF. The DNA of the CDR3 is TGTGCCAGCAGCCAAGAACTCCGGGGGACCTACAATGAGCAGTTCTTC.

V is TRBV5-1 and J is TRBJ2-2; 12 bases agree with TRBD2. From germline, CDR1 is SGHRS and CDR2 YFSETQ. The CDR3 totals 17 residues. Trimming cost V 1 base and J 6 bases; bases outside gene matches: 7. The DNA of the CDR3 is TGCGCCAGCAGCTTGTTTTCTAGCGGGAGGGCCGCCGGGGAGCTGTTTTTT. It is translated as CASSLFSSGRAAGELFF.

This clone occurred a few times. The V call is TRBV5-1, the J call TRBJ2-7; 8 nucleotides agree with TRBD1. Germline values: CDR1 SGHRS, CDR2 YFSETQ. V was clipped by 4 bases and J by 2 bases; unmatched bases: 11. This CDR3 has 16 residues. CDR3 loop: CASSPIGQGLPYEQYF. The CDR3 nucleotides read TGCGCCAGCAGCCCTATCGGACAGGGTCTCCCCTACGAGCAGTACTTC. Drawing the rest from reference TRBV5-1 and TRBJ2-7, the complete variable domain is KAGVTQTPRYLIKTRGQQVTLSCSPISGHRSVSWYQQTPGQGLQFLFEYFSETQRNKGNFPGRFSGRQFSNSRSEMNVSTLELGDSALYLCASSPIGQGLPYEQYFGPGTRLTVT.

A single count supports this clone. At one end the junction does not follow the germline gene, possibly because of a read error. This specimen includes other DNA sequences encoding the same CDR3. V is TRBV6-6 and J is TRBJ1-1, with TRBD1 matching 9 bases. CDR1 is MNHNY, CDR2 SVGAGI, per germline (reference sequence). The CDR3 contains 14 residues. DNA for the CDR3: TGCGCCAGCAGCGAGGGACAGGGTATCGCTGAAGCTTTCTTT. Amino acids: CASSEGQGIAEAFF.

V is TRBV6-6 and J is TRBJ2-2; no clear D. Germline-derived CDR1 and CDR2 are MNHNY and SVGAGI (reference sequence). Trimming removed 2 bases at V and 2 bases at J, with 3 bases between. The CDR3 totals 13 residues. CDR3 loop: CASSYLNTGELFF. CDR3 coding DNA: TGTGCCAGCAGTTACCTCAACACCGGGGAGCTGTTTTTT.

CDR3 region: CASSLWTANYGYTF. The CDR3 DNA is TGTGCCAGTAGTCTATGGACAGCTAACTATGGCTACACCTTC. This chain uses TRBV19 with TRBJ1-2, with D perhaps TRBD1 (6 bases). The CDR3 sequence is 14 residues long. In germline, CDR1 is LNHDA, CDR2 SQIVND (reference sequence). The V and J ends lost 5 bases and 0 bases respectively, with 10 bases between them.

CDR3 region: CASSSDRGWGSVYEQYF. CDR3 DNA sequence: TGTGCCAGCAGCTCGGACAGGGGTTGGGGGAGCGTGTACGAGCAGTACTTC. The chain joins TRBV5-4 to TRBJ2-7; 9 bases are a match to TRBD1. This CDR3 has 17 residues. V was pared by 3 bases and J by 4 bases, with 14 bases of the junction left unmatched. CDR1 and CDR2 (germline): SGHNT, YYREEE (reference sequence).

This clone has only one observation. The genes are TRBV6-1 and TRBJ1-2; 9 bases are shared with TRBD1. The junction had 11 bases not matched to a gene; V was cut back by 2 bases and J by 7 bases. The length of the CDR3 is 16 residues. CDR1 MNHNS and CDR2 SASEGT come from the germline V gene. The CDR3 DNA reads as TGTGCCAGCAGTGAAATTGGGACAGGGTCTAATGGTGGCTACACCTTC. It translates to CASSEIGTGSNGGYTF.

The chain is built from TRBV7-9 and TRBJ1-4, with 7 bases matching TRBD1. This CDR3 region has 15 residues. After removal of 5 bases from V and 7 bases from J, the junction contained 10 bases not matched to a gene. The germline V gene encodes CDR1 SEHNR and CDR2 FQNEAQ (reference sequence). The CDR3 DNA reads as TGTGCCAGCAGCCCGATTACAGGGGTGGGTGAAAAACTGTTTTTT. Its translation is CASSPITGVGEKLFF.

This clone was picked up a small number of times. The chain joins TRBV10-3 to TRBJ1-5; TRBD1 might be the D (6 bases). The V and J ends lost 0 bases and 4 bases respectively, with 16 bases between them. The CDR3 extends over 17 amino acids. Germline loops: CDR1 ENHRY, CDR2 SYGVKD. The CDR3 region is CAISESRGPGGNQPQHF. The CDR3 DNA reads as TGTGCCATCAGTGAGTCGCGGGGGCCGGGGGGAAATCAGCCCCAGCATTTT.